Described below is a single T cell receptor (beta chain) sequence and its context. This specimen belongs to a study of T cell changes during pregnancy in multiple sclerosis. The V gene lost 4 bases and the J gene lost 8 bases, with 24 bases spanning the gap. CDR1 and CDR2 (germline): SGHNT, YYREEE (reference sequence). The CDR3 is 17 residues long. Using immunoSEQ multiplex PCR, the repertoire was profiled, and TCRdb retains in-frame clones only, with some absent. The sample shows under 90,000 clones, roughly 89% of them seen only once. This receptor was taken from a female donor in good health, enrolled as a control in a pregnancy study. The chain uses TRBV5-4 and TRBJ1-4, with D hard to call. The sequencing used peripheral blood, collected after pregnancy. CDR3 loop: CASSPPKVWGEEEKLFF. CDR3 DNA: TGTGCCAGCAGCCCCCCTAAAGTGTGGGGAGAGGAGGAAAAACTGTTTTTT.